The 12 T cell receptor beta chains below were found in one sample sequenced in a study of cytomegalovirus exposure and HLA in healthy donors. Primers: 60 Vbeta forward and 13 Jbeta reverse. Using immunoSEQ multiplex PCR, the repertoire was profiled, and TCRdb retains in-frame clones only, with some absent. Among around 130,000 clones listed, around 77% were seen once. The sample was PBMCs. All receptors derive from a man between 50 and 59 years old in good health and CMV-seronegative.

The chain has TRBV5-1 and TRBJ2-1, with TRBD2 identical over 9 bases. V was clipped by 0 bases and J by 7 bases; unmatched bases: 5. Per germline, CDR1 SGHRS and CDR2 YFSETQ. This CDR3 is 15 amino acids long. DNA of the CDR3: TGCGCCAGCAGCTTGGACGGACTAGCGATAAATGAGCAGTTCTTC. Its protein is CASSLDGLAINEQFF.

This chain joins TRBV7-2 and TRBJ1-1; 7 nucleotides match TRBD1. The J segment lost 6 bases and the V segment lost 5 bases, leaving 9 bases of the junction unmatched. This CDR3 has 14 amino acids. CDR1 SGHTA and CDR2 FQGNSA come from the germline V gene. Here the CDR3 reads CASSHDTGVPEAFF. The CDR3 DNA is TGTGCCAGCAGCCACGATACAGGGGTCCCTGAAGCTTTCTTT. Full variable domain (missing parts from reference TRBV7-2 and TRBJ1-1): GAGVSQSPSNKVTEKGKDVELRCDPISGHTALYWYRQSLGQGLEFLIYFQGNSAPDKSGLPSDRFSAERTGGSVSTLTIQRTQQEDSAVYLCASSHDTGVPEAFFGQGTRLTVV.

The rearrangement links TRBV4-3 to TRBJ2-7; TRBD2 aligns across 9 bases. Germline trimming cut 0 bases from V and 2 bases from J; bases unmatched to any gene: 5. Germline V gene sequence: CDR1 LGHNA, CDR2 YSLEER. The CDR3 sequence is 16 residues long. CDR3 in amino acids: CASSQDHTSGPYEQYF. CDR3 DNA sequence: TGCGCCAGCAGCCAAGATCATACTAGCGGGCCCTACGAGCAGTACTTC.

The chain joins TRBV11-3 to TRBJ2-1; D might be TRBD2 (5 bases). The CDR3 extends over 15 amino acids. The V end lost 1 base, the J end lost 0 bases, and 7 bases lay between the germline ends. Germline V CDR1 and CDR2: SGHNT, YENEEA. This CDR3 is CASSLAGSSYNEQFF. CDR3 DNA: TGTGCCAGCAGCTTAGCGGGGAGCTCCTACAATGAGCAGTTCTTC.

J is TRBJ2-4 and V is TRBV18, with 7 bases matching TRBD2. V was clipped by 0 bases and J by 1 base; unmatched bases: 6. CDR1 and CDR2 (germline): KGHSH, LQKENI. There are 17 residues in the CDR3. CDR3 DNA: TGTGCCAGCTCACCACCGTCCAGCGGGATTGCCAAAAACATTCAGTACTTC. It codes for CASSPPSSGIAKNIQYF.

The J gene is TRBJ2-1, the V gene TRBV9, with D possibly TRBD2 on 6 matching bases. Trimming pared 2 bases from V and 5 bases from J, leaving 14 bases between. The CDR3 is made up of 15 amino acids. The germline gives CDR1 SGDLS, CDR2 YYNGEE. The CDR3 coding sequence is TGTGCCAGCAGCGTTTCTAGCGAGACACACAATGAGCAGTTCTTC. It codes for CASSVSSETHNEQFF.

V is TRBV4-1 and J is TRBJ2-2; a weak D match, TRBD1 (5 bases). There are 15 residues in the CDR3. Per germline, CDR1 MGHRA and CDR2 YSYEKL. The V end was cut by 3 bases, the J end by 5 bases, with 13 bases between. DNA for the CDR3: TGCGCCAGCAGCCAGATGGCAGGGCGGACCGGGGAGCTGTTTTTT. Amino acids: CASSQMAGRTGELFF.

The V and J genes are TRBV4-1 and TRBJ2-1; TRBD2 matches 9 bases. Germline CDR1 reads MGHRA; CDR2 reads YSYEKL. Germline trimming cut 1 base from V and 10 bases from J; bases unmatched to any gene: 8. CDR3 size: 15 residues. This CDR3 reads CASSQGVAGAREQFF. The CDR3, as DNA: TGCGCCAGCAGCCAAGGGGTAGCGGGAGCAAGGGAGCAGTTCTTC.

The rearrangement links TRBV4-2 to TRBJ2-7; 13 bases are a match to TRBD2. Germline loops: CDR1 LGHNA, CDR2 YNFKEQ. V dropped 4 bases and J dropped 3; count of bases not matched to a gene: 9. The CDR3 has 17 amino acids. The CDR3 loop is CASSPRTSGSKSYEQYF. DNA for the CDR3: TGTGCCAGCAGCCCCCGGACTAGCGGGAGTAAGAGCTACGAGCAGTACTTC.

This clone has only one observation. The chain links TRBV19 to TRBJ2-7; D not resolved. CDR3 size: 15 residues. The germline CDR1 and CDR2 sequences are LNHDA and SQIVND (reference sequence). Trimming shortened V by 1 base and J by 1 base, and 11 bases separated the two germline ends. The CDR3 DNA is TGTGCCAGTAGTATAGTACCAGGAAAATCCTACGAGCAGTACTTC. Its translation: CASSIVPGKSYEQYF.

The genes are TRBV5-4 and TRBJ2-1, with 8 bases lining up with TRBD2. V gave up 5 bases and J gave up 7 bases; unmatched junction bases: 17. Germline V gene data show CDR1 as SGHNT and CDR2 as YYREEE (reference sequence). This CDR3 has 17 amino acids. CDR3 in amino acids: CASRPGGRSSRGNEQFF. Here the CDR3 DNA reads TGTGCCAGCAGGCCGGGGGGGCGGTCTAGCAGAGGTAATGAGCAGTTCTTC.

The V call is TRBV11-2, the J call TRBJ2-6; maybe TRBD1 (6 bases). Germline CDR1 is SGHAT and CDR2 is FQNNGV. This CDR3 has 17 amino acids. V lost 5 bases to trimming and J lost 0 bases, with 14 bases between them. CDR3 nucleotides: TGTGCCAGCAGCCGCAGACAGGAGAGCTCTGGGGCCAACGTCCTGACTTTC. Protein product: CASSRRQESSGANVLTF.